This T cell receptor (beta chain) comes out of a study of T cells in Graves' hyperthyroidism and ophthalmopathy. The hyperthyroidism was newly diagnosed and had lasted under 2 months; the patients were aged 18 to 65. The study's findings and limits: Researchers found most expanded thyroid clonotypes above 0.001 in blood as well.

This clonotype was detected ten times or more. Its antigen remains unknown. Germline CDR1 is MDHEN and CDR2 is SYDVKM. Trimming cost V 5 bases and J 4 bases; bases outside gene matches: 5. CDR3 length equals 14 residues. Amplification of TCR beta CDR3 regions was performed using RNA transcripts as template. Researchers ran a first-round RT-PCR on the TCR CDR3 using the HTBI primer set. TCRdb fed the multiplex PCR reads into MiXCR, producing one record per CDR3 protein. The table lists 300,000 to 500,000 distinct CDR3 sequences, more than 12% of them singletons, with over 25% in the top ten. The chain links TRBV28 to TRBJ2-1; 7 bases fit TRBD1. The sample comprised blood. The TCR sequence derives from a woman aged 25 to 39 with Graves' hyperthyroidism. The CDR3 DNA follows: TGTGCCAGCAGTCCCTCGGACAGGTACAATGAGCAGTTCTTC. Protein product: CASSPSDRYNEQFF.